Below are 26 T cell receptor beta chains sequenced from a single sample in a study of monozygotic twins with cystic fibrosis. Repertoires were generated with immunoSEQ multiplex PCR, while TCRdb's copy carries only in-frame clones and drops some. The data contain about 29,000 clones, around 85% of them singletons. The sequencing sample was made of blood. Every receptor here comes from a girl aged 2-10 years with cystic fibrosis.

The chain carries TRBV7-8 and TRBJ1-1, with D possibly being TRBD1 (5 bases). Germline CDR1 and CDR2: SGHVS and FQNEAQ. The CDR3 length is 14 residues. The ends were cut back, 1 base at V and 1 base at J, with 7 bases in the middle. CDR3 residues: CASSLGRANTEAFF. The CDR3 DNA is TGTGCCAGCAGCTTAGGCAGGGCGAACACTGAAGCTTTCTTT.

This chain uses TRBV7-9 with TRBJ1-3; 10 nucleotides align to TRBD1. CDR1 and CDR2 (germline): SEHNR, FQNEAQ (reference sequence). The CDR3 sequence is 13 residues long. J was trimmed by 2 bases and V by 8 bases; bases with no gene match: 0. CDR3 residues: CASGTGAGNTIYF. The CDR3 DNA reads TGTGCCAGCGGGACAGGGGCTGGAAACACCATATATTTT.

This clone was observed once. CDR3: CASSLPRGTEAFF. The CDR3 DNA sequence: TGTGCCAGCAGCCTTCCACGAGGCACTGAAGCTTTCTTT. The genes are TRBV5-6 and TRBJ1-1; D unresolved. The germline CDR1 and CDR2 sequences are SGHDT and YYEEEE. CDR3 length: 13 residues. The ends were cut back, 4 bases at V and 4 bases at J, with 11 bases in the middle.

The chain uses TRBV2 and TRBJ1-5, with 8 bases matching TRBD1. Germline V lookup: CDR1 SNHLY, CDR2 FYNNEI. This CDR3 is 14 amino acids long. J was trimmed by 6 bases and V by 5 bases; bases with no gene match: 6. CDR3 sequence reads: CASSPDRGGQPQHF. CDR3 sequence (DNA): TGTGCCAGCAGTCCAGACAGGGGCGGTCAGCCCCAGCATTTT.

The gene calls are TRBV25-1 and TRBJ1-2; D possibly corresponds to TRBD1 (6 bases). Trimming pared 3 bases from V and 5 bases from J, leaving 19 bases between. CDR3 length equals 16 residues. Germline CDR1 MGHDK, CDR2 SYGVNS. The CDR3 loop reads CASSDPATGLSYGYTF. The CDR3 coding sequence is TGTGCCAGCAGTGATCCCGCGACAGGTCTCTCTTATGGCTACACCTTC.

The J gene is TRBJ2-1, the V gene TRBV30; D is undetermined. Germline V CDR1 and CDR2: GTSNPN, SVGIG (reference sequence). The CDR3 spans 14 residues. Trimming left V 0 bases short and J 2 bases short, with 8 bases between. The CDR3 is CAWSVRRTYNEQFF. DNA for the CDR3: TGTGCCTGGAGTGTAAGGCGGACCTACAATGAGCAGTTCTTC. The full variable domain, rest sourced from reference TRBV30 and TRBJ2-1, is SQTIHQWPATLVQPVGSPLSLECTVEGTSNPNLYWYRQAAGRGLQLLFYSVGIGQISSEVPQNLSASRPQDRQFILSSKKLLLSDSGFYLCAWSVRRTYNEQFFGPGTRLTVL.

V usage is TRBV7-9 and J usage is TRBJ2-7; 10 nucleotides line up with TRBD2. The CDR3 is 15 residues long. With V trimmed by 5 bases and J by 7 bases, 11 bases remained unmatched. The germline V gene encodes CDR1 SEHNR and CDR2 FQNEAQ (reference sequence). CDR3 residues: CASSHWTSGKGEQYF. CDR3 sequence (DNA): TGTGCCAGCAGCCACTGGACTAGCGGTAAAGGGGAGCAGTACTTC.

The CDR3 reads CASTIDGSSTDTQYF. The CDR3 DNA reads as TGTGCCAGCACGATAGACGGGTCTAGCACAGATACGCAGTATTTT. This chain links TRBV28 with TRBJ2-3; D ambiguous. CDR1 MDHEN and CDR2 SYDVKM come from the germline V gene. This CDR3 region has 15 residues. The V and J ends lost 7 bases and 0 bases respectively, with 14 bases between them.

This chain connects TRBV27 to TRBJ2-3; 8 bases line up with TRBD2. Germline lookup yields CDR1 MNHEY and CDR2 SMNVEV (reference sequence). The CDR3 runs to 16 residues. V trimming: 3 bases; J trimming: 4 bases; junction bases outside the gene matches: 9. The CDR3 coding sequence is TGTGCCAGCAGTTTCCGCCGGGAGGGCCCCGCAGATACGCAGTATTTT. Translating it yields CASSFRREGPADTQYF.

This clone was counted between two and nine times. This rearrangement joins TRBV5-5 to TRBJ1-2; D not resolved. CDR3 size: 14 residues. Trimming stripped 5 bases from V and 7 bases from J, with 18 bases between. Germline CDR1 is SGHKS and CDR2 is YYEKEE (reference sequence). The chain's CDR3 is CASRSGWDPAGYTF. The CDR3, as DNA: TGTGCCAGCAGGTCGGGGTGGGATCCGGCTGGCTACACCTTC.

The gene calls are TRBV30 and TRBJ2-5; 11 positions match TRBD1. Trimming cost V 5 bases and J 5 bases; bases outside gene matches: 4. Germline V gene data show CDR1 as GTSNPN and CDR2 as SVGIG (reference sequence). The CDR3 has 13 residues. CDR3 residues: CAWRDRGWETQYF. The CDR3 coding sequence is TGTGCCTGGCGGGACAGGGGGTGGGAGACCCAGTACTTC.

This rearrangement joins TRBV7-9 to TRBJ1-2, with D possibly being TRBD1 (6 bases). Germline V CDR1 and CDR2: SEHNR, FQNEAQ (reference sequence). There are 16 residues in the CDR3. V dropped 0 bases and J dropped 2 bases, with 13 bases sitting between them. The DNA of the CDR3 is TGTGCCAGCAGCTTAGCGCTGACAGGAGACAACTATGGCTACACCTTC. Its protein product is CASSLALTGDNYGYTF.

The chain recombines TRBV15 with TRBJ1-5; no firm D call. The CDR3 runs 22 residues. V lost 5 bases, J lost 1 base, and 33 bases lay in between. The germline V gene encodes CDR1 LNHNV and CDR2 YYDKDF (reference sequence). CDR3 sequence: CATSPRTIFHYLPVYSNQPQHF. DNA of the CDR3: TGTGCCACCAGCCCCCGTACCATCTTCCACTACCTGCCTGTTTACAGCAATCAGCCCCAGCATTTT.

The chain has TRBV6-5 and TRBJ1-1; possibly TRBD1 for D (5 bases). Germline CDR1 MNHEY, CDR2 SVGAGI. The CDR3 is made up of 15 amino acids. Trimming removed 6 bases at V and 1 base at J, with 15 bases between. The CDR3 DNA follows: TGTGCCAGCAGCTACCGGGGACTCTCGAACACTGAAGCTTTCTTT. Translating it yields CASSYRGLSNTEAFF.

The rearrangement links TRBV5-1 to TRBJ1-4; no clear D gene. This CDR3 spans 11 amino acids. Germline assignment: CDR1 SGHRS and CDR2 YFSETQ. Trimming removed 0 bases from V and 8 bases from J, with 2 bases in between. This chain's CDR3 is CASSLDEKLFF. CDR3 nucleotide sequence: TGCGCCAGCAGCTTGGACGAAAAACTGTTTTTT.

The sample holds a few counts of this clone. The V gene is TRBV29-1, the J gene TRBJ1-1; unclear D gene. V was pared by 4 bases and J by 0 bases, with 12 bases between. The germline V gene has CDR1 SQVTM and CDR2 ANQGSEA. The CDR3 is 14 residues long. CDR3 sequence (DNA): TGCAGCGTTGGGGCAGGAGGGTTGAACACTGAAGCTTTCTTT. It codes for CSVGAGGLNTEAFF.

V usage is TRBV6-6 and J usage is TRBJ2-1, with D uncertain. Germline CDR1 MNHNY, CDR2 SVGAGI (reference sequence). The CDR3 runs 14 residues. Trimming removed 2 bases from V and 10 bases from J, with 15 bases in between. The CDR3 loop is CASSYRQTLGEQFF. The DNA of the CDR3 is TGTGCCAGCAGTTACCGGCAGACCCTAGGGGAGCAGTTCTTC.

The CDR3 loop reads CASSQGGSGSLETQYF. In nucleotides, the CDR3 is TGTGCCAGCAGCCAGGGGGGCAGCGGGAGTTTGGAGACCCAGTACTTC. The chain has TRBV4-2 and TRBJ2-5, with 8 bases matching TRBD2. Unmatched junction bases numbered 11, after V lost 3 bases and J lost 5 bases. Germline assignment: CDR1 LGHNA and CDR2 YNFKEQ. The CDR3 consists of 16 residues.

This CDR3 reads CASSRFRGQGTITQYF. The DNA of the CDR3 is TGTGCCAGTAGTCGCTTTAGGGGACAGGGGACCATCACGCAGTATTTT. V usage is TRBV19 and J usage is TRBJ2-3; TRBD1 matches at 10 bases. Germline loops: CDR1 LNHDA, CDR2 SQIVND (reference sequence). V was clipped by 5 bases and J by 9 bases; unmatched bases: 14. CDR3 length: 16 amino acids.

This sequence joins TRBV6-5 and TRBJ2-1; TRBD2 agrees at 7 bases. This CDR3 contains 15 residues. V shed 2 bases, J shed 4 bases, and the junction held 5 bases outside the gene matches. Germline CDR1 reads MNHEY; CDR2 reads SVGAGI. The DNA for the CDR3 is TGTGCCAGCAGTTACGGGCTAGCGGAATACAATGAGCAGTTCTTC. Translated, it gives CASSYGLAEYNEQFF.

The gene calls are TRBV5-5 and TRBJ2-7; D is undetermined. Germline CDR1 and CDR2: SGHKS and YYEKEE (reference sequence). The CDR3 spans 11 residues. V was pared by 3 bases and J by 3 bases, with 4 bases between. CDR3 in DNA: TGTGCCAGCAGCTACTACTACGAGCAGTACTTC. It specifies CASSYYYEQYF.

The CDR3 loop reads CASSHQGGDTEAFF. Written as DNA, the CDR3 is TGTGCCAGCAGCCACCAAGGTGGTGACACTGAAGCTTTCTTT. The chain couples TRBV2 to TRBJ1-1; unclear D gene. This CDR3 is built from 14 residues. The germline CDR1 and CDR2 sequences are SNHLY and FYNNEI. Trimming took 6 bases from V and 3 from J, leaving 14 bases between them.

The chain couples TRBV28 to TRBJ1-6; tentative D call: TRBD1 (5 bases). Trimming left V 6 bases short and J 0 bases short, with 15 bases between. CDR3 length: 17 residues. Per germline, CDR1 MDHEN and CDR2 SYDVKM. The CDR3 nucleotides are TGTGCCAGCAGGACGCACTACAGGAGCTCCTATAATTCACCCCTCCACTTT. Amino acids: CASRTHYRSSYNSPLHF.

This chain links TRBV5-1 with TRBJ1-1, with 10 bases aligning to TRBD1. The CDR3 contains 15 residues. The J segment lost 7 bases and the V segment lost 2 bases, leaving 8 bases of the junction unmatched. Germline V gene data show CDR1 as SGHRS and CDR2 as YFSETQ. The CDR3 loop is CASSFATGGVSEAFF. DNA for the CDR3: TGCGCCAGCAGCTTTGCGACAGGGGGCGTTAGTGAAGCTTTCTTT. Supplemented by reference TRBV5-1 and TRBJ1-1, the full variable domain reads KAGVTQTPRYLIKTRGQQVTLSCSPISGHRSVSWYQQTPGQGLQFLFEYFSETQRNKGNFPGRFSGRQFSNSRSEMNVSTLELGDSALYLCASSFATGGVSEAFFGQGTRLTVV.

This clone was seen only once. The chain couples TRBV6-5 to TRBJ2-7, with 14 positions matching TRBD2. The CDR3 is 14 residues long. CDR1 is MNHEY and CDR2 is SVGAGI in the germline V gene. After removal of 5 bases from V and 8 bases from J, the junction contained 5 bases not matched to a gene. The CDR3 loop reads CASSPGTSGSKQYF. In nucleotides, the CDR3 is TGTGCCAGCAGTCCCGGGACTAGCGGGAGTAAGCAGTACTTC.

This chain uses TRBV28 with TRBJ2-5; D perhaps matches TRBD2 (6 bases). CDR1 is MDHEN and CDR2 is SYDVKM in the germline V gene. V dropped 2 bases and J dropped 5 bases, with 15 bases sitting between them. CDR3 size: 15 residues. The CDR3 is CASSLGGVRRETQYF. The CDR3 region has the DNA TGTGCCAGCAGTTTAGGAGGGGTGAGGAGGGAGACCCAGTACTTC.